The T cell receptor (beta chain) under discussion was sequenced for a study of T cell responses to AZD1222 COVID-19 vaccine. General study points: With two AZD1222 doses given, Spike-specific TCR breadth and depth both rose. CD4 TCRs associated with vaccination spanned spike, dominating at 160-218 and 743-854. Recipients of AZD1222 seropositive at baseline numbered only 5 or 6.

Profiling relied on immunoSEQ multiplex PCR, and the TCRdb table lists in-frame clones only, not all of them. The data show 60,000 to 85,000 clones, around 90% seen once. The table lists this clone with a count of one. Its antigen is unknown. V lost 0 bases to trimming and J lost 6 bases, with 12 bases between them. The CDR3 loop spans 14 amino acids. Per germline, CDR1 MNHEY and CDR2 SMNVEV (reference sequence). The specimen was peripheral blood, collected 28 days after the second AZD1222 dose. The chain is built from TRBV27 and TRBJ2-7; D is possibly TRBD1 (6 bases). This clonotype was obtained from an adult who received the AZD1222 COVID-19 vaccine. CDR3 sequence: CASSLSRQGLEQYF. CDR3 DNA: TGTGCCAGCAGTTTATCGCGGCAGGGGCTCGAGCAGTACTTC.